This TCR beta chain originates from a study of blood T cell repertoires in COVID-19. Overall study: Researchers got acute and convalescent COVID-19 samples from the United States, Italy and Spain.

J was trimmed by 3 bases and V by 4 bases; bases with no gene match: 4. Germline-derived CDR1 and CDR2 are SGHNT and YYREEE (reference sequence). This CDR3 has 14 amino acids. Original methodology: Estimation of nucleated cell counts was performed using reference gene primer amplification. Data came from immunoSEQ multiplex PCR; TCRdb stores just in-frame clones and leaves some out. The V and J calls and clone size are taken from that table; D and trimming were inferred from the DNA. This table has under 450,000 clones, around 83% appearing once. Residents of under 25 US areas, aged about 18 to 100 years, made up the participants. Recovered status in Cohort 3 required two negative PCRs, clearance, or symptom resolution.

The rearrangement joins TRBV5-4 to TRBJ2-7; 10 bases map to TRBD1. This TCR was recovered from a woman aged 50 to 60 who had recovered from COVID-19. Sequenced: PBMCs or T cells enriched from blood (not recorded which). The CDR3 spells CASSKGDRGYEQYF. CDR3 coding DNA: TGTGCCAGCAGCAAAGGGGACAGGGGCTACGAGCAGTACTTC.